Presented here are 23 T cell receptor beta chains from one specimen sequenced in a study of human T cells and chemical hapten exposure. Time point specified: patch test 3, about 24 weeks after DPC sensitization. Treatment given: therapeutic diphenylcyclopropenone sensitization with weekly scalp DPC. Via MiXCR, TCRdb re-called the RACE reads, giving one row per CDR3 protein. The sample consists of approximately 86,000 distinct CDR3 sequences, roughly 10% of them appearing once. The starting material was whole blood, obtained in connection with sensitization to the hapten diphenylcyclopropenone (DPC). These receptors originate from a woman in her twenties or thirties with alopecia areata. Some clones in this sample may be carry-over from other donors' samples.

The chain has TRBV20-1 and TRBJ2-1; D unresolved. Germline values: CDR1 DFQATT, CDR2 SNEGSKA (reference sequence). This CDR3 has 16 amino acids. Trimming stripped 1 base from V and 5 bases from J, with 18 bases between. CDR3 sequence (DNA): TGCAGTGCTAGAGGAAGGAACTACCCGAGAAACAATGAGCAGTTCTTC. This codes for CSARGRNYPRNNEQFF.

In this sample, this clonotype turned up many times. The V and J genes are TRBV20-1 and TRBJ2-3, with D unclear. V was clipped by 3 bases and J by 3 bases, with 13 bases between them. Germline CDR1 and CDR2: DFQATT and SNEGSKA (reference sequence). This CDR3 has 14 residues. CDR3 nucleotides: TGCAGTGCTAGGTCAAGCGCAATAACAGATACGCAGTATTTT. Amino acids: CSARSSAITDTQYF.

This clonotype was detected only a few times. This sequence joins TRBV28 and TRBJ2-1, with D tentatively TRBD2 (6 bases). The CDR3 consists of 15 residues. Looked up from germline, CDR1 is MDHEN and CDR2 is SYDVKM. Trimming removed 6 bases at V and 4 bases at J, with 16 bases between. CDR3 loop: CASSYPGLRYNEQFF. CDR3 nucleotide sequence: TGTGCCAGCAGCTATCCGGGACTTCGATACAATGAGCAGTTCTTC.

The table lists this clonotype with many counts. This rearrangement joins TRBV10-3 to TRBJ2-3, with 8 bases that match TRBD2. The CDR3 loop spans 15 amino acids. CDR1 is ENHRY, CDR2 SYGVKD, per germline. With V trimmed by 5 bases and J by 0 bases, 4 bases remained unmatched. CDR3 sequence reads: CAISHSGTSTDTQYF. CDR3 nucleotide sequence: TGTGCCATCAGTCATAGCGGGACGAGCACAGATACGCAGTATTTT.

This chain uses TRBV9 with TRBJ2-3; 9 positions agree with TRBD2. Trimming cost V 0 bases and J 7 bases; bases outside gene matches: 12. The CDR3 has 17 residues. Germline assignment: CDR1 SGDLS and CDR2 YYNGEE. The CDR3 region has the DNA TGTGCCAGCAGCGTAGTGTCCAGCGGGGGGCCGGCGAATACGCAGTATTTT. It translates to CASSVVSSGGPANTQYF. Filled out from reference TRBV9 and TRBJ2-3, the complete variable domain reads DSGVTQTPKHLITATGQRVTLRCSPRSGDLSVYWYQQSLDQGLQFLIQYYNGEERAKGNILERFSAQQFPDLHSELNLSSLELGDSALYFCASSVVSSGGPANTQYFGPGTRLTVL.

In its sample, this clonotype was seen a few times. V is TRBV6-2 or TRBV6-3 and J is TRBJ2-6; D ambiguous. Per the germline V gene, CDR1 is MNHEY and CDR2 is SVGEGT. The CDR3 is 13 residues long. Trimming pared 6 bases from V and 3 bases from J, leaving 6 bases between. CDR3 protein: CASSISGANVLTF. The CDR3 DNA sequence: TGTGCCAGCAGCATAAGTGGGGCCAACGTCCTGACTTTC.

J is TRBJ2-1 and V is TRBV30; D perhaps matches TRBD2 (7 bases). CDR1 and CDR2 (germline): GTSNPN, SVGIG (reference sequence). The ends were cut back, 1 base at V and 8 bases at J, with 9 bases in the middle. The CDR3 length is 12 residues. CDR3 sequence: CAWSEGGYEQFF. As DNA, the CDR3 is TGTGCCTGGAGTGAGGGGGGGTATGAGCAGTTCTTC.

The chain carries TRBV23-1 and TRBJ2-7; tentative D call: TRBD2 (6 bases). TRBV23-1 is sorted into the ORF group, with uncertain function. V was clipped by 1 base and J by 3 bases, with 16 bases between them. The CDR3 totals 16 residues. The CDR3: CASSQLAGRSNYEQYV. The CDR3 DNA reads TGCGCCAGCAGTCAATTGGCGGGACGGTCCAACTACGAGCAGTACGTC.

This chain connects TRBV6-1 to TRBJ2-3; D is ambiguous. Germline CDR1 reads MNHNS; CDR2 reads SASEGT. The V and J ends lost 8 bases and 7 bases respectively, with 7 bases between them. The CDR3 consists of 10 residues. The chain's CDR3 is CASETNTQYF. The CDR3 bases are TGTGCCAGCGAAACTAATACGCAGTATTTT.

The chain uses TRBV28 and TRBJ2-7; D remains ambiguous. Germline loops: CDR1 MDHEN, CDR2 SYDVKM. The length of the CDR3 is 12 residues. Deletions cut 5 bases from V and 7 bases from J, with 12 bases between. The CDR3 here is CASSDPFTEQYV. For the CDR3, the DNA is TGTGCCAGCAGTGACCCTTTTACAGAGCAGTACGTC.

This clonotype was counted many times. The chain joins TRBV7-9 to TRBJ1-1; the D gene is possibly TRBD1 (6 bases). The CDR3 consists of 16 residues. Trimming stripped 2 bases from V and 5 bases from J, with 18 bases between. From germline, CDR1 is SEHNR and CDR2 FQNEAQ (reference sequence). The CDR3: CASSLLISGGGTEAFF. The CDR3 coding sequence is TGTGCCAGCAGCTTACTAATCTCGGGGGGCGGTACTGAAGCTTTCTTT.

This clonotype came up a few times. The V call is TRBV28, the J call TRBJ1-4, with no clear D. The CDR3 contains 12 residues. Trimming removed 10 bases at V and 6 bases at J, with 12 bases between. The germline V gene has CDR1 MDHEN and CDR2 SYDVKM. CDR3 nucleotide sequence: TGTGCCACCAATACGTTTTATGAAAAACTGTTTTTT. It yields the protein CATNTFYEKLFF.

The V call is TRBV28, the J call TRBJ2-5; the D gene is possibly TRBD1 (6 bases). CDR1 is MDHEN and CDR2 is SYDVKM in the germline V gene. This CDR3 is built from 14 residues. Trimming took off 5 bases at V and 7 bases at J, with 17 bases between the two ends. The CDR3 DNA reads as TGTGCCAGCAGTGCACCAGGGGCGTTAGTGACCCAGTACTTC. Residues: CASSAPGALVTQYF.

CDR3 protein: CASSLRGQGSPGELFF. The CDR3, as DNA: TGTGCCAGCAGCCTACGGGGACAGGGGAGTCCCGGGGAGCTGTTTTTT. The V call is TRBV11-2, the J call TRBJ2-2; 10 nucleotides align to TRBD1. The J segment lost 6 bases and the V segment lost 5 bases, leaving 9 bases of the junction unmatched. The germline V gene encodes CDR1 SGHAT and CDR2 FQNNGV. The CDR3 contains 16 residues. The complete variable domain, with remaining parts taken from reference TRBV11-2 and TRBJ2-2, reads EAGVAQSPRYKIIEKRQSVAFWCNPISGHATLYWYQQILGQGPKLLIQFQNNGVVDDSQLPKDRFSAERLKGVDSTLKIQPAKLEDSAVYLCASSLRGQGSPGELFFGEGSRLTVL.

This clonotype was found many times. V usage is TRBV7-9 and J usage is TRBJ2-3, with D unresolved. CDR3 length: 14 amino acids. Per the germline V gene, CDR1 is SEHNR and CDR2 is FQNEAQ (reference sequence). V lost 0 bases and J 4 bases, leaving 8 bases between the germline ends. CDR3 residues: CASSLAGSPDTQYF. For the CDR3, the DNA is TGTGCCAGCAGCTTAGCGGGGTCACCAGATACGCAGTATTTT.

This clonotype was found many times. The V gene is TRBV6-1, the J gene TRBJ1-5, with D unclear. The germline V gene encodes CDR1 MNHNS and CDR2 SASEGT. CDR3 length: 15 residues. V gave up 0 bases and J gave up 7 bases, with 13 bases separating them. The DNA for the CDR3 is TGTGCCAGCAGTGAAGCGAACAGTGGGTACCAGCCCCAGCATTTT. It specifies CASSEANSGYQPQHF.

The sample holds many counts of this clonotype. The CDR3 here is CASSQDSSGANVLTF. DNA for the CDR3: TGTGCCAGCAGCCAAGACAGCTCTGGGGCCAACGTCCTGACTTTC. The chain has TRBV4-2 and TRBJ2-6; no clear D. Germline CDR1 LGHNA, CDR2 YNFKEQ. The ends were cut back, 0 bases at V and 0 bases at J, with 3 bases in the middle. The CDR3 spans 15 residues.

This clonotype has more than one count but fewer than ten. The rearrangement joins TRBV7-2 to TRBJ2-3; 7 bases map to TRBD1. The length of the CDR3 is 15 residues. V was pared by 5 bases and J by 2 bases, with 7 bases of the junction left unmatched. Germline V gene sequence: CDR1 SGHTA, CDR2 FQGNSA. The chain's CDR3 is CASSGGQTITDTQYF. The CDR3 DNA reads as TGTGCCAGCAGCGGGGGACAGACAATCACAGATACGCAGTATTTT.

This chain uses TRBV20-1 with TRBJ2-5; possibly TRBD1 or TRBD2 for D (6 bases each). The CDR3 contains 15 residues. From germline, CDR1 is DFQATT and CDR2 SNEGSKA (reference sequence). Trimming took 2 bases from V and 5 from J, leaving 18 bases between them. CDR3 amino acids: CSARQGHSAGETQYF. DNA of the CDR3: TGCAGTGCTAGACAGGGACACAGTGCGGGGGAGACCCAGTACTTC.

This clonotype has at least ten counts. V and J are TRBV11-2 and TRBJ2-7; D gene uncertain. Looked up from germline, CDR1 is SGHAT and CDR2 is FQNNGV. The CDR3 totals 14 residues. V was clipped by 2 bases and J by 3 bases, with 11 bases between them. CDR3 coding DNA: TGTGCCAGCAGCTTATTTGCCACAAACTACGAGCAGTACGTC. It encodes CASSLFATNYEQYV.

This chain uses TRBV11-3 with TRBJ1-1, with 7 bases lining up with TRBD1. This CDR3 spans 14 amino acids. J was trimmed by 1 base and V by 3 bases; bases with no gene match: 2. Per the germline V gene, CDR1 is SGHNT and CDR2 is YENEEA. The CDR3 DNA sequence: TGTGCCAGCAGCTTTACAGGGGCGAACACTGAAGCTTTCTTT. Translation gives CASSFTGANTEAFF.

The sample holds a few counts of this clonotype. V gene TRBV24-1 combines with J gene TRBJ2-1; D call uncertain. The CDR3 is made up of 14 amino acids. V lost 1 base, J lost 10 bases, and 13 bases lay in between. Germline CDR1 is KGHDR and CDR2 is SFDVKD. CDR3 amino acids: CATSDFLGPEEQFF. The CDR3 DNA is TGTGCCACCAGTGATTTCCTGGGCCCAGAGGAGCAGTTCTTC.

Regarding this clonotype: A much larger clonotype is one base distant, so this may be a read error. V is TRBV30 and J is TRBJ2-3; TRBD2 agrees at 9 bases. The CDR3 totals 14 residues. From germline, CDR1 is GTSNPN and CDR2 SVGIG (reference sequence). Unmatched junction bases numbered 4, after V lost 1 base and J lost 5 bases. The chain's CDR3 is CAWSGGGAVDTQYF. The CDR3 nucleotides read TGTGCCTGGAGTGGCGGGGGGGCCGTAGATACGCAGTATTTT. Full variable domain (missing parts from reference TRBV30 and TRBJ2-3): SQTIHQWPATLVQPVGSPLSLECTVEGTSNPNLYWYRQAAGRGLQLLFYSVGIGQISSEVPQNLSASRPQDRQFILSSKKLLLSDSGFYLCAWSGGGAVDTQYFGPGTRLTVL.